What follows describes a single T cell receptor (beta chain). Its specificity is not known. The germline gives CDR1 MNHNS, CDR2 SASEGT. V lost 2 bases to trimming and J lost 4 bases, with 6 bases between them. The CDR3 totals 12 residues. For TCR beta, libraries came from quantitative 5'-RACE with molecular barcodes. TCRdb ran MiXCR on the 5' RACE reads and lists one entry per CDR3 protein. The sample records some 290,000 distinct CDR3 sequences, 20% being singletons. The data belong to a study of CD8 T cells in ankylosing spondylitis. The study's findings and limits: Reactive arthritis synovial fluid and blood previously showed some of these motif variants. Disease-linked clones were reportedly significantly enriched in matched ankylosing spondylitis synovial fluid. Blood from ankylosing spondylitis patients appeared to carry a characteristic eight-variant TCR beta motif.

Sequenced input: blood, either unsorted or a sorted T cell fraction (not recorded which). The TCR originated in a male donor with ankylosing spondylitis or in good health (not recorded which). The genes are TRBV6-1 and TRBJ2-7; D call uncertain. CDR3 bases: TGTGCCAGCAGTGAAATGGGGTACGAGCAGTACGTC. Amino acid sequence: CASSEMGYEQYV.